The sequence of this TCR beta chain was determined in a study of cytomegalovirus exposure and HLA in healthy donors. This clone was observed a few times. Both 60 Vbeta primers and 13 Jbeta primers went into the PCR. TCRdb's copy holds only in-frame clones and misses some; the assay was immunoSEQ multiplex PCR. This table has fewer than 200,000 clones, around 68% appearing once. The CDR3 is 17 amino acids. V shed 4 bases and J shed 9 bases, with 22 bases lying between them. The germline CDR1 and CDR2 sequences are LNHDA and SQIVND (reference sequence). This chain links TRBV19 with TRBJ1-6, with D perhaps matching TRBD1 (6 bases). The specimen was PBMCs. This receptor was identified in a middle-aged woman in good health and CMV-seropositive. For the CDR3, the DNA is TGTGCCAGTAGTACCCCCCCGGACAGCTTCGGTGGTTCACCCCTCCACTTT. Its translation is CASSTPPDSFGGSPLHF.